The sequence of this T cell receptor beta chain was determined in a study of T-cell memory formation after mild COVID-19. Study-wide findings and caveats: Mostly located in CM and EM were contracting CD4+ clones, with contracting CD8+ clones located in EMRA. Pre-infection memory already had some responding clones, implying cross-reactive memory joined. Clones that shrank (day 15 to 85) were balanced CD4/CD8, whereas later expanders leaned CD4+.

5'RACE with constant-segment primers yielded barcoded, UMI-tagged TCR alpha and TCR beta cDNA libraries. TCRdb recomputed calls from the 5' RACE reads with MiXCR, one row per CDR3 protein. The data hold some 150,000 distinct CDR3 sequences, with approximately 25% observed a single time. The CDR3 consists of 14 residues. Trimming removed 4 bases at V and 6 bases at J, with 12 bases between. Germline V gene lookup returns CDR1 MNHEY and CDR2 SMNVEV (reference sequence). This clonotype was seen ten or more times. Its antigen remains unidentified. The sample was PBMCs or a T cell subset sorted from them (not recorded which). This sequence originates from an adult woman who had mild COVID-19 (a few samples of this study predate the infection). Cell type and time point are not known. This chain uses TRBV27 with TRBJ2-2; D possibly corresponds to TRBD2 (7 bases). The chain's CDR3 is CASSYGGPSGELFF. In DNA form, the CDR3 reads TGTGCCAGCAGTTACGGGGGGCCTTCCGGGGAGCTGTTTTTT.